Reported below is one T cell receptor (beta chain). The antigen is undetermined. The entry originates in a study of T cell repertoires in cytomegalovirus infection. TCRdb analysed the reads with MiXCR anew, one entry per CDR3 protein. The sample has about 830,000 distinct CDR3 sequences, 32% seen once. Trimming took 8 bases from V and 0 from J, leaving 17 bases between them. Germline-derived CDR1 and CDR2 are MNHNY and SVGAGI (reference sequence). CDR3 length: 16 amino acids. The specimen was cultured CD8+ T cells from PBMCs, collected from culture after CMV antigen stimulation. This sequence was found in a human donor in good health (CMV status not recorded). Some clones in this sample may be carry-over from other donors' samples. This sequence joins TRBV6-6 and TRBJ2-1; D is undetermined. In DNA, the CDR3 is TGTGCCAGCGCCAGCCCGCGTCTTAGCTCCTACAATGAGCAGTTCTTC. Its translation is CASASPRLSSYNEQFF.